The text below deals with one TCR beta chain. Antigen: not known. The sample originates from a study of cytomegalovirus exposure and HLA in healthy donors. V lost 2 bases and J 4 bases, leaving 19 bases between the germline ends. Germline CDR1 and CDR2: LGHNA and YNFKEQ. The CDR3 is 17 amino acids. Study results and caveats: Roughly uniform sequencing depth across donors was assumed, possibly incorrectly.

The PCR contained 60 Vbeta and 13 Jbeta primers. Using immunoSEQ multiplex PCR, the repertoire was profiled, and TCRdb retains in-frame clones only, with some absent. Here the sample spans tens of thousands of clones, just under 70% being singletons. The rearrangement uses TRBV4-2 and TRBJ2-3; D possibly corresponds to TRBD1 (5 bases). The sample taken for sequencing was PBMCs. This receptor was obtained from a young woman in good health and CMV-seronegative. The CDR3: CASSQFRVDTAADTQYF. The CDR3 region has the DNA TGTGCCAGCAGCCAATTTCGCGTGGACACGGCCGCAGATACGCAGTATTTT.